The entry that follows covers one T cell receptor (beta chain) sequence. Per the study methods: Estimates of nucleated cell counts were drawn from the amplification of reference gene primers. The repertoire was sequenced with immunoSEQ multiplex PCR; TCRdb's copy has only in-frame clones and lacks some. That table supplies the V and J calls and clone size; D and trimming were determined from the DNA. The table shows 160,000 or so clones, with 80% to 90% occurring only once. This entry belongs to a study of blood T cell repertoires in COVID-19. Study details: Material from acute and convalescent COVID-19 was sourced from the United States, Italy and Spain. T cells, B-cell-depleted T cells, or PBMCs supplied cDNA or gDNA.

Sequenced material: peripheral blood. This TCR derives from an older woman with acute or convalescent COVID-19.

The CDR3 spells CASRRTGGYEQYV. CDR3 DNA sequence: TGTGCCAGCAGGCGGACAGGGGGCTACGAGCAGTACGTC. The chain couples TRBV6-5 to TRBJ2-7; 10 bases match TRBD1. CDR1 MNHEY and CDR2 SVGAGI come from the germline V gene. The length of the CDR3 is 13 residues. V shed 6 bases and J 3 bases; nucleotides not matched to a gene: 2.